This TCR beta chain stems from a study of T-cell memory formation after mild COVID-19. Trimming removed 4 bases at V and 13 bases at J, with 11 bases between. The CDR3 loop spans 10 amino acids. CDR1 and CDR2 from the germline V gene are SQVTM and ANQGSEA. TCRdb analysed the 5' RACE reads with MiXCR anew, one entry per CDR3 protein. Among some 490,000 distinct CDR3 sequences, about 20% were seen once, and the ten largest hold 9% to 15%. This receptor was taken from an adult woman who had mild COVID-19 (a few samples of this study predate the infection). Cell type and time point are not known. The sample taken for sequencing was PBMCs or a T cell subset sorted from them (not recorded which). The chain has TRBV29-1 and TRBJ2-1; D is possibly TRBD1 (6 bases). CDR3 coding DNA: TGCAGCGTTGGGGACAACCCTCAGTTCTTC. This sequence encodes CSVGDNPQFF.